Listed below are T cell receptor beta chains from one sample, sequenced in a study of T cell responses to AZD1222 COVID-19 vaccine. Profiled with immunoSEQ multiplex PCR; TCRdb holds only in-frame clones, not every one. The profile covers about 110,000 clones, with about 95% appearing a single time and around 2.8% taken by the ten largest. Specimen: peripheral blood, collected 28 days after the second AZD1222 dose. The receptors come from an adult who received the AZD1222 COVID-19 vaccine. CDR3s include the opening cysteine and the closing phenylalanine or tryptophan. A D gene is named only where the DNA matches it firmly. For some rows the clone size is stated as once, few or many, or as a class when expanded; others skip it.

DNA	CDR3	V	J	D	size
TGTGCCAGCAGTTTGTGGGGGCCCGTTACGGCTGAGCAGTTCTTC	CASSLWGPVTAEQFF	TRBV28	TRBJ2-1	.	once
TGTGCCAGCAGTGCCCGGGACAGGGGGCTAGCTTTCTTT	CASSARDRGLAFF	TRBV12-3/TRBV12-4	TRBJ1-1	TRBD1	.
TGTGCCAGCAGCCCCGGACAGGGGACGGCAGATACGCAGTATTTT	CASSPGQGTADTQYF	TRBV2	TRBJ2-3	TRBD1	.
TGCAGTGCTAGGTCCCTAAATGAAGCTTTCTTT	CSARSLNEAFF	TRBV20-1	TRBJ1-1	.	.
TGCGCCAGCAGCCAAGTTTCTAGCGGGGGGGTTTTCTACGAGCAGTACTTC	CASSQVSSGGVFYEQYF	TRBV4-1	TRBJ2-7	TRBD2	.
TGTGCCAGCAGCTTAGCCGGGAGCTCTAACTATGGCTACACCTTC	CASSLAGSSNYGYTF	TRBV7-8	TRBJ1-2	.	.
TGTGCCAGCAGCCAGGGACTAGCGGGGTTAGATACGCAGTATTTT	CASSQGLAGLDTQYF	TRBV14	TRBJ2-3	TRBD2	.
TGCAGCGTAAGGATCCTTTACAATGAGCAGTTCTTC	CSVRILYNEQFF	TRBV29-1	TRBJ2-1	.	.
TGTGCCAGCAGCGTAGCCTCTTGGGGCGGGAGTGGGAGTTGGCGCACAGATACGCAGTATTTT	CASSVASWGGSGSWRTDTQYF	TRBV9	TRBJ2-3	TRBD2	.
TGTGCCAGCGTGACAGGGATGAACTATGGCTACACCTTC	CASVTGMNYGYTF	TRBV19	TRBJ1-2	TRBD1	.
TGTGCCAGCAGCCCGACAGGGCTTGGTAACTATGGCTACACCTTC	CASSPTGLGNYGYTF	TRBV2	TRBJ1-2	TRBD1	once
TGTGCCAGCAGTTTACGGCAGAACTATGGCTACACCTTC	CASSLRQNYGYTF	TRBV6-5	TRBJ1-2	.	once
TGTGCCAGCCAACCCATGCCCCAGAGCACAGATACGCAGTATTTT	CASQPMPQSTDTQYF	TRBV25-1	TRBJ2-3	.	.
TGTGCCAGCAGCTTCCGGGACAGGGGAGGCCTTAACTATGGCTACACCTTC	CASSFRDRGGLNYGYTF	TRBV7-9	TRBJ1-2	TRBD1	.
TGTGCCAGCAGCTTCCAGGGGCCCGGGGAGCTGTTTTTT	CASSFQGPGELFF	TRBV5-6	TRBJ2-2	.	.
TGTGCCAGTCGACTGAACAATGAGCAGTTCTTC	CASRLNNEQFF	TRBV25-1	TRBJ2-1	.	.
TGTGCCAGCAGTTCAAGGGGGGGCTATGGCTACACCTTC	CASSSRGGYGYTF	TRBV12-3/TRBV12-4	TRBJ1-2	.	.
TGTGCCAGCAGTCTGGGACCGACCTACACCTTC	CASSLGPTYTF	TRBV5-6	TRBJ1-2	.	.
TGCAGTGCTAGTAGTTTTGGGCAGGGGGCCTGGCAGCCCCAGCATTTT	CSASSFGQGAWQPQHF	TRBV20-1	TRBJ1-5	TRBD1	.
TGTGCCAGCAACGCCTGGGAACCCCTCCACTTT	CASNAWEPLHF	TRBV2	TRBJ1-6	.	.
TGTGCCAGCAGTCCGGGACAGGGAAACACTGAAGCTTTCTTT	CASSPGQGNTEAFF	TRBV6-5	TRBJ1-1	TRBD1	.
TGTGCCAGCAGCCAATGGGGGTCGGGGCGCGGGAGAGGCACTGAAGCTTTCTTT	CASSQWGSGRGRGTEAFF	TRBV14	TRBJ1-1	.	.
TGTGCCAGCAGCGAACAGGGGGCAATCGGGGAGCTGTTTTTT	CASSEQGAIGELFF	TRBV11-2	TRBJ2-2	TRBD1	.
TGTGCCAGCAGCGGTACAGGGTTAGGCGGGGAGCTGTTTTTT	CASSGTGLGGELFF	TRBV9	TRBJ2-2	.	.
TGTGCCAGCAGCCACCCAGGGATACGGGTGGATGGCTACACCTTC	CASSHPGIRVDGYTF	TRBV3-1/TRBV3-2	TRBJ1-2	.	.
TGCAGCGTTGTTCGGATTATGGTGAACACTGAAGCTTTCTTT	CSVVRIMVNTEAFF	TRBV29-1	TRBJ1-1	.	.
TGTGCCAGCACCCCCAGGTGGGGGACTGGCTACACCTTC	CASTPRWGTGYTF	TRBV6-5	TRBJ1-2	.	.
TGTGCCAGTAGTACTAGCGGGAGCCCCTACGAGCAGTACTTC	CASSTSGSPYEQYF	TRBV19	TRBJ2-7	TRBD2	once
TGTGCCAGCAGTTTTGGGGTAAACTATGGCTACACCTTC	CASSFGVNYGYTF	TRBV27	TRBJ1-2	.	.
TGCAGCGTTGAAGACAGGCCCTATGGCTACACCTTC	CSVEDRPYGYTF	TRBV29-1	TRBJ1-2	.	.
TGTGCCAGCTCACCAAGTGGGCGAGACAATCAGCCCCAGCATTTT	CASSPSGRDNQPQHF	TRBV18	TRBJ1-5	.	.
TGTGCCATCAGTGAAGACAGGGGGCAAGGGACTGAAGCTTTCTTT	CAISEDRGQGTEAFF	TRBV10-3	TRBJ1-1	TRBD1	once
TGTGCCAGCAGTTACGGGCGGGGGCGTTCCTACGAGCAGTACTTC	CASSYGRGRSYEQYF	TRBV6-5	TRBJ2-7	.	.
TGCAGCGTACAAGGGGTAGGGCAAGCTAACTATGGCTACACCTTC	CSVQGVGQANYGYTF	TRBV29-1	TRBJ1-2	.	.
TGTGCCAGCAGCCCTGGACGGGGTGCAACTAATGAAAAACTGTTTTTT	CASSPGRGATNEKLFF	TRBV4-2	TRBJ1-4	.	once
TGTGCCACCCGGACTAGCGGGCCCTACAATGAGCAGTTCTTC	CATRTSGPYNEQFF	TRBV6-5	TRBJ2-1	TRBD2	.
TGCAGCGTTGAAGGCGGAATGACTGAAGCTTTCTTT	CSVEGGMTEAFF	TRBV29-1	TRBJ1-1	.	.
TGCGCCAGCAGCCAAGATCTGAGTAACAGGGACGAGCAGTACTTC	CASSQDLSNRDEQYF	TRBV4-1	TRBJ2-7	.	.
TGCGCCAGCAGCTTGATCTTTGGGGGAGCAGAGACCCAGTACTTC	CASSLIFGGAETQYF	TRBV5-1	TRBJ2-5	.	.
TGTGCCAGCAGCTATAGACAGGTGAACACCGGGGAGCTGTTTTTT	CASSYRQVNTGELFF	TRBV7-8	TRBJ2-2	.	.
TGTGCCAGCAGCTTAGGGGGGGTCACAGATACGCAGTATTTT	CASSLGGVTDTQYF	TRBV11-3	TRBJ2-3	.	.
TGTGCCAGCAGCACCCAACACAGGGGTGAAGCTTTCTTT	CASSTQHRGEAFF	TRBV7-9	TRBJ1-1	TRBD1	.
TGTGCCACCTCCGGGACGGTGAACACTGAAGCTTTCTTT	CATSGTVNTEAFF	TRBV3-1/TRBV3-2	TRBJ1-1	.	.
TGCACCAGCAGCTACAGGGCCCGCTCCTATAATTCACCCCTCCACTTT	CTSSYRARSYNSPLHF	TRBV1	TRBJ1-6	.	.
TGTGCCACCAGCAGGGAACGGAGCTCCTATAATTCACCCCTCCACTTT	CATSRERSSYNSPLHF	TRBV15	TRBJ1-6	.	.
TGTGCCAGCAGCTTTCTACAGGGGTCCCCTGGAAACACCATATATTTT	CASSFLQGSPGNTIYF	TRBV9	TRBJ1-3	TRBD1	.
TGTGCCAGCAGTGAGGAGACCCAGTACTTC	CASSEETQYF	TRBV7-9	TRBJ2-5	.	.
TGTGCCAGCAGCCAAGCATCAAGACGGGACAGGGGGGCGGGCTACACCTTC	CASSQASRRDRGAGYTF	TRBV4-2	TRBJ1-2	TRBD1	.
TGTGCCAGCAGTCCCACAGGGCTCGACAGGACAGGCGGCTACACCTTC	CASSPTGLDRTGGYTF	TRBV2	TRBJ1-2	TRBD1	.
TGTGCCAGCAGCTTATTTAAGGGGAACATCGGAGAGACCCAGTACTTC	CASSLFKGNIGETQYF	TRBV7-2	TRBJ2-5	.	.
TGTGCCAGCAGTTATTCCGCCGGGGGGGTGGCCTACGAGCAGTACTTC	CASSYSAGGVAYEQYF	TRBV6-5	TRBJ2-7	TRBD2	few
TGTGCCAGCACCATTAGCGGGGGCTCCCAAGAGACCCAGTACTTC	CASTISGGSQETQYF	TRBV6-5	TRBJ2-5	TRBD2	.
TGTGCCAGTAGCCTAGCGGGAGGGTCCCGTCTCAATGAGCAGTTCTTC	CASSLAGGSRLNEQFF	TRBV19	TRBJ2-1	TRBD2	.
TGTGCCAGCAGTGAGGGGTTCTACGAGCAGTACTTC	CASSEGFYEQYF	TRBV6-1	TRBJ2-7	.	.
TGTGCCAGCAGCCATCGCGGTAACAGGGGCAGTAGCTCTGGGGCCAACGTCCTGACTTTC	CASSHRGNRGSSSGANVLTF	TRBV3-1/TRBV3-2	TRBJ2-6	TRBD1	.
TGTGCCAGCAGTTACGAAGGGGGAGTGAACACTGAAGCTTTCTTT	CASSYEGGVNTEAFF	TRBV6-5	TRBJ1-1	.	.
TGTGCCAGCAGTGACTCCCTTAGGTGGGTCACCGGGGAGCTGTTTTTT	CASSDSLRWVTGELFF	TRBV6-4	TRBJ2-2	.	.